Here is one TCR beta chain with its context. This receptor's antigen is unknown. There are no base qualities to consult, and no much larger clone falls within one base. This sample is drawn from a study of blood T cell repertoires in COVID-19 (dated by TCRdb to between 2020 and 2021). Study-wide context: The collaborator samples originated in the United States, Italy and Spain and spanned the acute and convalescent phases of COVID-19. The sample metadata nearly always contained a de-identified subject ID, COVID-19 status, age in years and sex. The repertoires were made available in a free public database intended to serve as a resource for research on the immune response to SARS-CoV-2. The material from the prospective study consisted of cDNA or gDNA derived from T cells, B-cell-depleted T cells, or PBMCs. Where HLA class I and class II types were available, the types were taken from metadata supplied by the sample provider, not from assay-based typing. The samples were drawn from the first 160 participants of the ongoing ImmuneRACE study and from under 1,500 subjects provided by 6 global collaborators. Subjects who had been exposed to COVID-19, were actively infected with it, or had recovered from it provided the deeply sampled blood TCRbeta repertoires that made up the dataset.

Each collaborating institution followed its own protocols to collect whole blood in K2EDTA tubes. For TCRbeta analysis, collaborators shipped samples as frozen whole blood, isolated PBMCs, or DNA extracted from either of those sample types. The CDR3 sequence holds 14 residues, the cysteine and phenylalanine included. CDR3 DNA only is kept here, 42 bases in frame from base 1. The V end gives up 5 bases and the J end 5 bases, leaving 7 bases in the junction not matched to a gene. Taken from the germline V gene, the CDR1 and CDR2 loops are SNHLY and FYNNEI. TCRbeta CDR3 regions were amplified from genomic DNA using the immunoSEQ Assay, a bias-controlled multiplex PCR. The study's own analysis went as follows. The number of nucleated cells in each sample was estimated by amplification of reference gene primers within the assay. To quantify the absolute abundance of each unique TCRbeta CDR3 rearrangement, sequence reads were collapsed and filtered. Productive Simpson clonality was computed per sample as the square root of Simpson's diversity index over productive rearrangements. TCRdb obtained this table from immuneACCESS and retained in-frame rearrangements with V and J assigned. These tables miss some clones; where compared with another copy, unresolved V genes account for less than half of the shortfall, and the remainder is unexplained. For V, J and clone size, that table is used; D and trimming come from the DNA. Present in this sample are about 83,000 clones, more than 90% of which were seen just once. The ten top clones hold about 17% of the sample.

Study-level results and caveats: How much clinical and demographic metadata was included differed by source and by participant, and the metadata was provided uncurated.

The sequencing sample was made of peripheral blood. This chain joins TRBV2 to TRBJ1-1, with TRBD1 identical over 8 junction bases. The receptor's source is a woman aged 80 or over with active or convalescent COVID-19. This receptor carries the CDR3 CASSRTGRGTEAFF. The DNA reads as follows: TGTGCCAGCAGTCGGACAGGGCGAGGGACTGAAGCTTTCTTT. With the rest looked up from the reference TRBV2 and TRBJ1-1 genes rather than sequenced, the full variable domain is EPEVTQTPSHQVTQMGQEVILRCVPISNHLYFYWYRQILGQKVEFLVSFYNNEISEKSEIFDDQFSVERPDGSNFTLKIRSTKLEDSAMYFCASSRTGRGTEAFFGQGTRLTVV.